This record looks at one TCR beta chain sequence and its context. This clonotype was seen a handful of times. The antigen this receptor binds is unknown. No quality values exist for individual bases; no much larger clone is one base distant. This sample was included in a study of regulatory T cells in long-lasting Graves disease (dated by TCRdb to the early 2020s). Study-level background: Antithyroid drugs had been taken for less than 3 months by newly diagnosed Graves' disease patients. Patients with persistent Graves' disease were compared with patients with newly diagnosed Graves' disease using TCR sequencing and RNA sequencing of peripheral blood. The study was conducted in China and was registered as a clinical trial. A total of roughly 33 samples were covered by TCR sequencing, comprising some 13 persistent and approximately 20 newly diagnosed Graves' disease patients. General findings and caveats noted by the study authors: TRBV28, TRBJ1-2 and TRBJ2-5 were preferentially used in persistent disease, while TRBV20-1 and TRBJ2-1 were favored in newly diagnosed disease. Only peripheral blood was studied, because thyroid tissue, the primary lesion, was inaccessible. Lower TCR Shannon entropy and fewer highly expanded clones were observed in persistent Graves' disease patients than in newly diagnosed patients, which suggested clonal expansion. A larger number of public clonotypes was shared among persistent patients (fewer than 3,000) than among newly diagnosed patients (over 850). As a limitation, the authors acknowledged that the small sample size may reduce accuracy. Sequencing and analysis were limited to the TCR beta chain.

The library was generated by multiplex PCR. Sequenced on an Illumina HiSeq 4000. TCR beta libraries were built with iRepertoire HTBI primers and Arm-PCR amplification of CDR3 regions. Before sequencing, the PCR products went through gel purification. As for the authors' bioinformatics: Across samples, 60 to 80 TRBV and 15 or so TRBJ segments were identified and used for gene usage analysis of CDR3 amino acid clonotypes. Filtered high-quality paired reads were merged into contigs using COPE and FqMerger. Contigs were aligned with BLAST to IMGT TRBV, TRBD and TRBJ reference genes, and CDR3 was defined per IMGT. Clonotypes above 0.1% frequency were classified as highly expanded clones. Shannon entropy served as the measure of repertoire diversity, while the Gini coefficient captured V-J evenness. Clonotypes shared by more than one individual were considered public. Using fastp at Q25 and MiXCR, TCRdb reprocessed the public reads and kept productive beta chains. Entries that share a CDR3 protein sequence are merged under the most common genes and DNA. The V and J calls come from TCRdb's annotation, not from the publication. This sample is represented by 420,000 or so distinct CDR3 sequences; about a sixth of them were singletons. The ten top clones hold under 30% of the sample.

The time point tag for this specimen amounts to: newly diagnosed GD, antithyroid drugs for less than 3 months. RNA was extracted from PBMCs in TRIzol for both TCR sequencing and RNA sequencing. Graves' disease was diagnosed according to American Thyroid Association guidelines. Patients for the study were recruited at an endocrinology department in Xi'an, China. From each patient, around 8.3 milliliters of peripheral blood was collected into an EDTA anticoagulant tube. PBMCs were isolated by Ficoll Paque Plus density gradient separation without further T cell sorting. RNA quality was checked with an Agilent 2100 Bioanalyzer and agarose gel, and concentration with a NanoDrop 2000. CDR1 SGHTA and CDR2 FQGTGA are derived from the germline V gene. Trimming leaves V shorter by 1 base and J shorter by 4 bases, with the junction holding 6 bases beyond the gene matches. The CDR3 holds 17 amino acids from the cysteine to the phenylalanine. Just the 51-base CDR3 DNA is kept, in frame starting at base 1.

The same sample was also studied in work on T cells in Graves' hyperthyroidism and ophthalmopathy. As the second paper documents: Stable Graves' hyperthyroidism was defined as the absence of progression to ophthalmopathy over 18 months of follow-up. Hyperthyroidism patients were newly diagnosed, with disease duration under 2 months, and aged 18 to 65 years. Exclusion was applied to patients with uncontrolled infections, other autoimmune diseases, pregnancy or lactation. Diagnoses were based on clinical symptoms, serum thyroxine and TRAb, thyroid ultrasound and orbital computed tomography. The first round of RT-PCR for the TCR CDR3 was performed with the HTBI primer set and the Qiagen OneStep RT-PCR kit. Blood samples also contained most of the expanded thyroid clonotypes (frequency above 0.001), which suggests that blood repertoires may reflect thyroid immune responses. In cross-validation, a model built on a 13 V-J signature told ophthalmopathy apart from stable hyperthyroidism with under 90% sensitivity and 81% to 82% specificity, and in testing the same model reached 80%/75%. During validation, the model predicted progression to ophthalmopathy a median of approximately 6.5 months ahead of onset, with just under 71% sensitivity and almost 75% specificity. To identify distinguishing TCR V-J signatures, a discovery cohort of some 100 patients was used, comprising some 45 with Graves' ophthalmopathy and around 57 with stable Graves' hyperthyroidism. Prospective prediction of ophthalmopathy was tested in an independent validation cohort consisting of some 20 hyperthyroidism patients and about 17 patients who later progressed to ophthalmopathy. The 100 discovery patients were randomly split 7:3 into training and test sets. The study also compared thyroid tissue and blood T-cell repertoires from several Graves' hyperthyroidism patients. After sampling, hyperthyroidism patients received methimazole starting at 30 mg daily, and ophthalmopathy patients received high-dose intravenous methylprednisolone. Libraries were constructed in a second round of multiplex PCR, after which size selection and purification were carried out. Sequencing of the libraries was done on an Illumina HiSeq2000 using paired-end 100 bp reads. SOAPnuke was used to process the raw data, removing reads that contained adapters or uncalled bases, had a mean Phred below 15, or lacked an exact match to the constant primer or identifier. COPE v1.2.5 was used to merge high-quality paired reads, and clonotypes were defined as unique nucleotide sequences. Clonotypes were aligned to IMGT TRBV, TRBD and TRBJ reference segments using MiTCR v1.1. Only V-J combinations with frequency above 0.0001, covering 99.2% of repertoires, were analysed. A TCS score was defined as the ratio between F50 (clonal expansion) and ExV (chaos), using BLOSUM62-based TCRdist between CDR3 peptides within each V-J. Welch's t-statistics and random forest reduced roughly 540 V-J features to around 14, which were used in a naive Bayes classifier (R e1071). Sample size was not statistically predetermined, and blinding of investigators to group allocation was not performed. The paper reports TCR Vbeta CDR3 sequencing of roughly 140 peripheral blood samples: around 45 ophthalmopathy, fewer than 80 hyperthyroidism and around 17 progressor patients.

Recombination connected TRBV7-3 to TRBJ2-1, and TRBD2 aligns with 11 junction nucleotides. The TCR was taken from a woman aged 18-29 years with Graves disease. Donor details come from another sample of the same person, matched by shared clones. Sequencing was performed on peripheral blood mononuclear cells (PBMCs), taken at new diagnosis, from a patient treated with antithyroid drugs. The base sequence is TGTGCCAGCAGCTTAATCAGGGGGACTAGCGGTTACAATGAGCAGTTCTTC. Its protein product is CASSLIRGTSGYNEQFF.